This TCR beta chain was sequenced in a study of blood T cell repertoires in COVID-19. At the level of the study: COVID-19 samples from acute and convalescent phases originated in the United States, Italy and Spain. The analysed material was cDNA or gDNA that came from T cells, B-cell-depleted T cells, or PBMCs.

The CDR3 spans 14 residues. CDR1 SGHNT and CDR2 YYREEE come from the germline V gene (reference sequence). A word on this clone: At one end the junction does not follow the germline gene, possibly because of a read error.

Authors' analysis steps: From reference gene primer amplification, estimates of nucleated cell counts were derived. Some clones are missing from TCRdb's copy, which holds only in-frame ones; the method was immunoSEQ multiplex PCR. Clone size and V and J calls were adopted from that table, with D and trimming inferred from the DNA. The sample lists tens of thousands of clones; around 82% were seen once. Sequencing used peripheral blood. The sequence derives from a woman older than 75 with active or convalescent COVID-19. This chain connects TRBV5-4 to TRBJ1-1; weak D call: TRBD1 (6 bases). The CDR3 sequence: CASSLDSMNTEAFF. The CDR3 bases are TGTGCCAGCAGTTTGGACAGCATGAACACTGAAGCTTTCTTT.